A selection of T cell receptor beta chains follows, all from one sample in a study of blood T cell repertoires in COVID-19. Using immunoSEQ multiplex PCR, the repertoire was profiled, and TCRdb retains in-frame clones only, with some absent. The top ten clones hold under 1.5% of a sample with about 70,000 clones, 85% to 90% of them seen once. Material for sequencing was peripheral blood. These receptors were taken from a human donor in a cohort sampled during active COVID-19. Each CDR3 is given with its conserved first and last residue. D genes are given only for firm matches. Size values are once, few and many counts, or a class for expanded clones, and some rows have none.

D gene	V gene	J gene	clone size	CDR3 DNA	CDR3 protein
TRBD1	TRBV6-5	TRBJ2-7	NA	TGTGCCAGCAGTTCCGGGACAGGGGTTTGGTGGTACTTC	CASSSGTGVWWYF
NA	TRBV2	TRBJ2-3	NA	TGTGCCAGCACGCTAGTGAGGGCCCCAGATACGCAGTATTTT	CASTLVRAPDTQYF
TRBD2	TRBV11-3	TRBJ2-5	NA	TGTGCCAGCAGCTTGACTAGCGGGAGGTTGGGTGCAGAGACCCAGTACTTC	CASSLTSGRLGAETQYF
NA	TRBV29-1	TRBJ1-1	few	TGCAGCGAGCTAGACCACTCGGGGACTGAAGCTTTCTTT	CSELDHSGTEAFF
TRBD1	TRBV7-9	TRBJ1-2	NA	TGTGCCAGCATCAGGACAGGGGGTAACTATGGCTACACCTTC	CASIRTGGNYGYTF
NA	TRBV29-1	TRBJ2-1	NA	TGCAGCGTTGATGGGGGACTCTACAATGAGCAGTTCTTC	CSVDGGLYNEQFF
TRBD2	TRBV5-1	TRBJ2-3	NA	TGCGCCAGCAGCCTTAGCGGGATCCTCACAGATACGCAGTATTTT	CASSLSGILTDTQYF
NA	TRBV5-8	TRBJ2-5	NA	TGTGCCAGCACCCAGCAACCCCTGGAGGGGCAAGAGACCCAGTACTTC	CASTQQPLEGQETQYF
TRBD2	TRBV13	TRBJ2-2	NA	TGTGCCAGCAGCTTCGGGACTAGCGGGAACACCGGGGAGCTGTTTTTT	CASSFGTSGNTGELFF
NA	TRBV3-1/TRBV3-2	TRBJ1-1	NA	TGTGCCAGCAGCCAAGGTGAGCGGGGGGTAAAAGCTTTCTTT	CASSQGERGVKAFF
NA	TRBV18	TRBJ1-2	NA	TGTGCCAGCTCACCCCCGGGTTTCTCCGGCTACACCTTC	CASSPPGFSGYTF
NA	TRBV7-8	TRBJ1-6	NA	TGTGCCAGCAGCTTTGGGGCATACGGGGGGAATTCACCCCTCCACTTT	CASSFGAYGGNSPLHF
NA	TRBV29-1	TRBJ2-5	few	TGCAGCGTTGACCTTGGAGCGTCCACCGAGACCCAGTACTTC	CSVDLGASTETQYF
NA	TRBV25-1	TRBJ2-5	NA	TGTGCCAGCAGTGAATGGGAGGGGGGCCGACAAGAGACCCAGTACTTC	CASSEWEGGRQETQYF
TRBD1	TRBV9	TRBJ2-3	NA	TGTGCCAGCAGCCCTTTGGACAGGGGGCGCACAGATACGCAGTATTTT	CASSPLDRGRTDTQYF
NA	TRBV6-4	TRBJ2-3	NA	TGTGCCAGCAGTGAACTTGGCGGGGGCACAGATACGCAGTATTTT	CASSELGGGTDTQYF
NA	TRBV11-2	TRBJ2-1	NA	TGTGCCAGCAGCCCGACTTCAAGTGAGCAGTTCTTC	CASSPTSSEQFF
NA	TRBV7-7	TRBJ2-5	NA	TGTGCTAGCAGCTTAGGCGGGACAGCAGGGGAGACCCAGTACTTC	CASSLGGTAGETQYF
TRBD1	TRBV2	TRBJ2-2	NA	TGTGCCAGCAGTGAGTTGGGACAGGGGAACACCGGGGAGCTGTTTTTT	CASSELGQGNTGELFF
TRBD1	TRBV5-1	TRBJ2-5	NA	TGCGCCAGCAGCTCGGAGACAGGGCACCAAGAGACCCAGTACTTC	CASSSETGHQETQYF
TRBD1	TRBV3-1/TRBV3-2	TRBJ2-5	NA	TGTGCCAGCAGCCTTGACCTACAGGGGGCGCAAGAGACCCAGTACTTC	CASSLDLQGAQETQYF
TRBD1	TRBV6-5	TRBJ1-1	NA	TGTGCCAGCAGAGTGACAGGGGGCTTGCAAGCTTTCTTT	CASRVTGGLQAFF
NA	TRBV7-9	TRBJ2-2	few	TGTGCCAGCAGCTTTCGGGAGCCCACTACAACCGGGGAGCTGTTTTTT	CASSFREPTTTGELFF
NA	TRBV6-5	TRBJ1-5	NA	TGTGCCAGCAGTTACCGGGGGGCTCAGCCCCAGCATTTT	CASSYRGAQPQHF